One and the same sample provided the 8 T cell receptor beta chains below, sequenced in a study of blood T cell repertoires in COVID-19. Profiled with immunoSEQ multiplex PCR; TCRdb holds only in-frame clones, not every one. The data hold a few hundred thousand clones, with around 84% observed a single time. Source material: peripheral blood. All receptors come from a woman aged 18 to 35 with acute or convalescent COVID-19.

The DNA of the CDR3 is TGTGCCAGCAGACCGGACAGGGTAAGGTACAATGAGCAGTTCTTC. Protein sequence: CASRPDRVRYNEQFF. The chain combines TRBV28 with TRBJ2-1; 8 bases fit TRBD1. The CDR3 is 15 residues long. The germline CDR1 and CDR2 sequences are MDHEN and SYDVKM. J lost 4 bases, V lost 6 bases, and 8 bases had no gene match.

The chain has TRBV6-5 and TRBJ1-2; maybe TRBD1 (6 bases). Germline values: CDR1 MNHEY, CDR2 SVGAGI. This CDR3 comprises 13 residues. Trimming cost V 0 bases and J 7 bases, with 9 bases left between them. CDR3 amino acids: CASSYSLGGGYTF. The CDR3 region has the DNA TGTGCCAGCAGTTACTCGCTAGGGGGTGGCTACACCTTC.

This clone has just a few counts. The chain couples TRBV10-3 to TRBJ1-6; D is unresolved. The CDR3 is made up of 14 amino acids. V was trimmed by 3 bases and J by 9 bases, leaving 12 bases between them. Germline V gene sequence: CDR1 ENHRY, CDR2 SYGVKD. The CDR3 spells CAISDEILGSPLHF. The CDR3 nucleotides read TGTGCCATCAGTGACGAGATTCTAGGTTCACCCCTCCACTTT.

This chain uses TRBV7-9 with TRBJ1-6; 7 positions match TRBD1. The V and J ends lost 4 bases and 7 bases, in that order; junction bases with no gene match: 7. Germline V gene lookup returns CDR1 SEHNR and CDR2 FQNEAQ (reference sequence). CDR3 length equals 15 residues. CDR3 region: CASSSSGTENSPLHF. DNA of the CDR3: TGTGCCAGCAGCTCATCCGGGACAGAAAATTCACCCCTCCACTTT.

The chain carries TRBV2 and TRBJ1-2, with D possibly matching TRBD1 (5 bases). CDR1 is SNHLY and CDR2 is FYNNEI in the germline V gene. The ends were cut back, 8 bases at V and 4 bases at J, with 20 bases in the middle. This CDR3 comprises 15 residues. This chain's CDR3 is CASRPSGPPFYGYTF. CDR3 nucleotides: TGTGCCAGCCGACCGTCAGGGCCTCCCTTCTATGGCTACACCTTC.

The chain is built from TRBV7-2 and TRBJ2-5; TRBD2 is a possible D gene (6 bases). This CDR3 has 15 residues. V lost 5 bases and J 1 base, leaving 14 bases between the germline ends. Per germline, CDR1 SGHTA and CDR2 FQGNSA. The CDR3: CASSLSRRGQETQYF. The CDR3 nucleotides are TGTGCCAGCAGCCTGTCCCGGCGGGGCCAAGAGACCCAGTACTTC.

The chain joins TRBV19 to TRBJ2-7; D perhaps matches TRBD1 (6 bases). V lost 5 bases and J lost 4, with 12 bases in between. The CDR3 runs to 13 residues. Per germline, CDR1 LNHDA and CDR2 SQIVND (reference sequence). CDR3 bases: TGTGCCAGTAGTTCCCGGACAGCTTACGAGCAGTACTTC. The encoded protein is CASSSRTAYEQYF.

The chain couples TRBV28 to TRBJ2-7; D may be TRBD1 (7 bases). CDR3 length equals 14 residues. Germline lookup yields CDR1 MDHEN and CDR2 SYDVKM. V was trimmed by 3 bases and J by 2 bases, leaving 11 bases between them. CDR3 nucleotide sequence: TGTGCCAGCAGTTTGGCAGGGGGGCCCTACGAGCAGTACTTC. It yields the protein CASSLAGGPYEQYF.